The 2 T cell receptor beta chains listed next were all sequenced from one sample in a study of blood T cell repertoires in COVID-19 (dated by TCRdb to 2018 to 2020). The library relied on the immunoSEQ multiplex PCR assay. This immuneACCESS table, as held by TCRdb, lists in-frame sequences with V and J called but not all clones. Of the missing ones, under half trace to an unresolved V gene in checked studies; the others have no known cause. This sample is represented by some 400,000 clones; 75% to 90% of them were singletons. The top ten clonotypes cover approximately 1.2% of the sample. Material for sequencing was PBMCs or T cells enriched from blood (not recorded which). These receptor sequences come from a man aged 30 to 45 who had recovered from COVID-19.

J is TRBJ2-3 and V is TRBV19; 8 nucleotides align to TRBD1. CDR1 is LNHDA, CDR2 SQIVND, per germline (reference sequence). V dropped 6 bases and J dropped 1; count of bases not matched to a gene: 6. The CDR3 covers 15 residues. DNA of the CDR3: TGTGCCAGTAGCCCGCAGGGGGCCGGCACAGATACGCAGTATTTT. Its protein product is CASSPQGAGTDTQYF.

The rearrangement uses TRBV5-1 and TRBJ1-1; 9 bases are shared with TRBD1. The CDR3 is 16 amino acids. CDR1 is SGHRS, CDR2 YFSETQ, per germline. Losses at the gene ends were 4 bases for V and 1 base for J; bases not matched to a gene: 8. The CDR3 loop is CASSDLQGAANTEAFF. Here the CDR3 DNA reads TGCGCCAGCAGCGACCTACAGGGGGCCGCGAACACTGAAGCTTTCTTT.